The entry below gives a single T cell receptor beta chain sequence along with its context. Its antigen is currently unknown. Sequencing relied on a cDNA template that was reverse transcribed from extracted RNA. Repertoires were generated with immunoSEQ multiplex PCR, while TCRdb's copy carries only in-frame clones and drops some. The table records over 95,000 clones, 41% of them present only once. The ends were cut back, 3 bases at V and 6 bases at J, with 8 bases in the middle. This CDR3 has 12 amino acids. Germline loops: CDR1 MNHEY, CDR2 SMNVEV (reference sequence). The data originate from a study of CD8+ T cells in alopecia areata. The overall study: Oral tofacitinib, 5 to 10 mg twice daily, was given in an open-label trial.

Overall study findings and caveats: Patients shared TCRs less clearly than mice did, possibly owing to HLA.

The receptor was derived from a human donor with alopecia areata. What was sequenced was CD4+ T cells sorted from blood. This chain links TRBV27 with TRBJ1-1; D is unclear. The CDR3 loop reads CASSLRTSEAFF. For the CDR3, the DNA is TGTGCCAGCAGTTTGCGGACCTCTGAAGCTTTCTTT.